This T cell receptor (beta chain) was sequenced for a study of blood T cell dynamics during melanoma immunotherapy. CDR3 length: 16 amino acids. Germline loops: CDR1 SGHTA, CDR2 FQGNSA. V lost 5 bases and J 1 base, leaving 16 bases between the germline ends. Time point given: week 3, after first cycle of checkpoint inhibitor. The data were produced by immunoSEQ multiplex PCR, yet TCRdb's version contains in-frame clones alone and is incomplete. Here the sample spans some 11,000 clones, 85% to 90% being singletons. The V gene is TRBV7-2, the J gene TRBJ2-3; D might be TRBD1 or TRBD2, each matching 5 bases. Sequenced material: blood, taken from a patient treated with checkpoint blockade. The sequence was collected from a human donor with melanoma. CDR3 residues: CASSPGTRVGTDTQYF. In DNA form, the CDR3 reads TGTGCCAGCAGCCCCGGGACCCGCGTTGGCACAGATACGCAGTATTTT. Full variable domain (outside the CDR3, taken from reference TRBV7-2 and TRBJ2-3): GAGVSQSPSNKVTEKGKDVELRCDPISGHTALYWYRQSLGQGLEFLIYFQGNSAPDKSGLPSDRFSAERTGGSVSTLTIQRTQQEDSAVYLCASSPGTRVGTDTQYFGPGTRLTVL.